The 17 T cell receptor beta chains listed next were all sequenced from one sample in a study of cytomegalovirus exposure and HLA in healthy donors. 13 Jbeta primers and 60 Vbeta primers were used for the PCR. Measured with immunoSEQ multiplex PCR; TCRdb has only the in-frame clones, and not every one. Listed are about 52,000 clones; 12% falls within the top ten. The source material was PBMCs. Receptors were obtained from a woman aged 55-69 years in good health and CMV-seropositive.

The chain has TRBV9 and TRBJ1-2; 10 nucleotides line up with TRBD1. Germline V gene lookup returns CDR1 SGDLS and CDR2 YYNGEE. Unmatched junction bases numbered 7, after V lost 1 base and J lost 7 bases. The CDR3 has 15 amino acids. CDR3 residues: CASSVSTGTGAGYTF. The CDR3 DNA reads TGTGCCAGCAGCGTATCCACCGGGACAGGGGCTGGCTACACCTTC.

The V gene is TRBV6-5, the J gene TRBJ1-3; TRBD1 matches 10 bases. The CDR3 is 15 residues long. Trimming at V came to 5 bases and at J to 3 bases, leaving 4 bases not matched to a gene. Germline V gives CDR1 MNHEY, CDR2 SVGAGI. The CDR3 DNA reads TGTGCCAGCAGTGCTGACAGGGGGCATGGAAACACCATATATTTT. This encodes CASSADRGHGNTIYF.

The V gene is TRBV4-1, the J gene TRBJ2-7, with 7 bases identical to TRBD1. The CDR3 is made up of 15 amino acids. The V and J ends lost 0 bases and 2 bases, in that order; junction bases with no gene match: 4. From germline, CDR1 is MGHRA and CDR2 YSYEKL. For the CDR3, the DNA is TGCGCCAGCAGCCAAGAAAGGACAGGCGCCTACGAGCAGTACTTC. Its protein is CASSQERTGAYEQYF.

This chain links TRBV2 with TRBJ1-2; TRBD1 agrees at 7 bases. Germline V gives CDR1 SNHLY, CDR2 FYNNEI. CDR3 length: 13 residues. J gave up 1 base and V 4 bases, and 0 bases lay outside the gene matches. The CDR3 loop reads CASSGQGNYGYTF. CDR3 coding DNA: TGTGCCAGCAGTGGACAGGGTAACTATGGCTACACCTTC.

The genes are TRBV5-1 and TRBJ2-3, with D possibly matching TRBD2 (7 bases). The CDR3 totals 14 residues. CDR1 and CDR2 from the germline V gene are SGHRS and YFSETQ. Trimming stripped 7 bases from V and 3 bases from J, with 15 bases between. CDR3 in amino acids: CASVRGAATDTQYF. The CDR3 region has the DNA TGCGCCAGCGTACGGGGGGCGGCGACAGATACGCAGTATTTT.

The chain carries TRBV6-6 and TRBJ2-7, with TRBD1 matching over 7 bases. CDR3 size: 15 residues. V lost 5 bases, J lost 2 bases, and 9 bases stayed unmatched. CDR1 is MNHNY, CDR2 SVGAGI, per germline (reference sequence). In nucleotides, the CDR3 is TGTGCCAGCAGTCCCGGACAGGTGGCCCCCTACGAGCAGTACTTC. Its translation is CASSPGQVAPYEQYF.

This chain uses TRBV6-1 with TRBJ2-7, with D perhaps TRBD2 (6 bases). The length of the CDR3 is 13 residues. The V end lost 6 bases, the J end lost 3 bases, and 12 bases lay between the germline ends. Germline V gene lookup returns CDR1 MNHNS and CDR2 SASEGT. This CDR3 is CASSLTGDYEQYF. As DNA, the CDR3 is TGTGCCAGCAGCCTGACGGGGGACTACGAGCAGTACTTC.

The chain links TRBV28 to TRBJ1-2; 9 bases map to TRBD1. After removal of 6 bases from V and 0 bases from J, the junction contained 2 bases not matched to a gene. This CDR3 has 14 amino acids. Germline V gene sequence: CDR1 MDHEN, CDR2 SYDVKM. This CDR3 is CASRGQGTNYGYTF. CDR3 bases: TGTGCCAGCAGGGGACAGGGAACTAACTATGGCTACACCTTC.

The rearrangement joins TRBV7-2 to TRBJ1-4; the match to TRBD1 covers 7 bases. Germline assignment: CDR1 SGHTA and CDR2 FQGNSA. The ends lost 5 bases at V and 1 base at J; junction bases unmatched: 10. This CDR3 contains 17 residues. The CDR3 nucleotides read TGTGCCAGCAGCGTAGAGGGGGCTATCGTAACTAATGAAAAACTGTTTTTT. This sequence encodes CASSVEGAIVTNEKLFF.

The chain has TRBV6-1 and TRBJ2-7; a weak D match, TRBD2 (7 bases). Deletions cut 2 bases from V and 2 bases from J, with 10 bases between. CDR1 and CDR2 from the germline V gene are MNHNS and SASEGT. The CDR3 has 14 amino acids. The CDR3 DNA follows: TGTGCCAGCAGTGAAAGGCGGGGGCCCTACGAGCAGTACTTC. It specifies CASSERRGPYEQYF.

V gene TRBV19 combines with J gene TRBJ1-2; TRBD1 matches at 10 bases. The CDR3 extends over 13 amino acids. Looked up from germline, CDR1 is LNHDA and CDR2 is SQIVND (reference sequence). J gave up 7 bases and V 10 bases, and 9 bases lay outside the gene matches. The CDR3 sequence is CATLGQGVSGYTF. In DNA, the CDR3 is TGTGCCACCCTCGGACAGGGGGTAAGTGGCTACACCTTC.

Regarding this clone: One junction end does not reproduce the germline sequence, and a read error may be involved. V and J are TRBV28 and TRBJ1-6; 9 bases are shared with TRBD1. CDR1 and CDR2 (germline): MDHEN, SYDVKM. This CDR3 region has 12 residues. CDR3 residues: CASSRRDRVGSF. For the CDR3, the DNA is TGTGCCAGCAGCCGCCGGGACAGGGTGGGGTCCTTT.

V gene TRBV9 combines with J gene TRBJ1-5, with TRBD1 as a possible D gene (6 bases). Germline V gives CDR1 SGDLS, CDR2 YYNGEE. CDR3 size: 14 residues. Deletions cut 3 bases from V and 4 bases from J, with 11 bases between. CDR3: CASSGTQGNQPQHF. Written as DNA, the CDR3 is TGTGCCAGCAGCGGAACACAGGGTAATCAGCCCCAGCATTTT. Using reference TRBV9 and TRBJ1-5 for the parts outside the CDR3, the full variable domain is DSGVTQTPKHLITATGQRVTLRCSPRSGDLSVYWYQQSLDQGLQFLIQYYNGEERAKGNILERFSAQQFPDLHSELNLSSLELGDSALYFCASSGTQGNQPQHFGDGTRLSIL.

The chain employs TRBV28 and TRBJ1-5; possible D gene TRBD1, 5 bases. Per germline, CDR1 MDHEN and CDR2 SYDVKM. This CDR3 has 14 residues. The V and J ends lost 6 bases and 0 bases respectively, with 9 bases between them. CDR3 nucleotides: TGTGCCAGCAGGGTTCAGGGTAGCAATCAGCCCCAGCATTTT. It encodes CASRVQGSNQPQHF.

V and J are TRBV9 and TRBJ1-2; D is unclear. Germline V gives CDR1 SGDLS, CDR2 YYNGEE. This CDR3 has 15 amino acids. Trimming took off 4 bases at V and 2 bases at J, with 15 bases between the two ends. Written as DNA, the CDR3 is TGTGCCAGCAGCCCGCCTTTTGGGAGGAACTATGGCTACACCTTC. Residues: CASSPPFGRNYGYTF.

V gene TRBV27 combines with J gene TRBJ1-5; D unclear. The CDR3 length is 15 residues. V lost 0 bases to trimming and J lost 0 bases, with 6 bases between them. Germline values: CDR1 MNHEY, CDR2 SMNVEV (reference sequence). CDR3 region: CASSLSSGSNQPQHF. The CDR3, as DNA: TGTGCCAGCAGTTTATCGTCCGGTAGCAATCAGCCCCAGCATTTT.

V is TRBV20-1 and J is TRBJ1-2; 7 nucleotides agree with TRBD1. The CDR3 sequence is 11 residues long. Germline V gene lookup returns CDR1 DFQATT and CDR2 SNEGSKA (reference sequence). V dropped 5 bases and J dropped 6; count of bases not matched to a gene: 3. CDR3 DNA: TGCAGTGCTCAAGACAGGGATGGCTACACCTTC. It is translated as CSAQDRDGYTF.